Shown below are 24 T cell receptor beta chains from a single sample sequenced in a study of post-analysis software for immune sequencing data (dated by TCRdb to between 2014 and 2017). Study-wide findings and limitations: About 5 TRBV segments, including TRBV5-6, TRBV5-1 and TRBV20-1, were significantly more frequent in patients than controls.

The library came from PCR. The reads were generated on an Illumina HiSeq 2500. Unique molecular identifiers were incorporated into TCR beta cDNA libraries to reduce PCR and sequencing biases. In TCRdb, the public reads were trimmed at Q25 with fastp and aligned with MiXCR, with productive beta chains retained. Identical CDR3 protein sequences are pooled into one entry, listed with their most common genes and DNA. This sample holds approximately 460,000 distinct CDR3 sequences; less than 45% were observed only once. The top ten constitute 9.5% to 13% of the sample. These receptors lack a known antigen. Sequencing input: blood. Receptors originate from a girl aged 10-17 years with multiple sclerosis.

The chain employs TRBV29-1 and TRBJ2-1; 11 nucleotides agree with TRBD2. The J call may be incorrect, as the DNA end agrees better with TRBJ2-7. CDR3 length: 16 residues. Looked up from germline, CDR1 is SQVTM and CDR2 is ANQGSEA. CDR3 bases: TGCAGCGTTGAGGGACTAGCGGTTAGCTCCTACAATGAGCAGTACTTC. Encoded protein: CSVEGLAVSSYNEQYF.

The rearrangement uses TRBV24-1 and TRBJ2-1; no firm D call. In germline, CDR1 is KGHDR, CDR2 SFDVKD. V gave up 3 bases and J gave up 8 bases, with 10 bases separating them. This CDR3 contains 13 residues. The CDR3, as DNA: TGTGCCACCAGTGATACGGATAGAGATGAGCAGTTCTTC. Translation gives CATSDTDRDEQFF.

The genes are TRBV30 and TRBJ2-7; 10 bases are a match to TRBD1. The V gene end was trimmed by 4 bases and the J gene end by 1 base; junction bases not matched to a gene: 1. CDR3 size: 13 residues. Germline CDR1 and CDR2: GTSNPN and SVGIG (reference sequence). CDR3 in amino acids: CAWMDRGSYEQYF. Written as DNA, the CDR3 is TGTGCCTGGATGGACAGGGGGTCCTACGAGCAGTACTTC. The variable domain in full, completed from reference TRBV30 and TRBJ2-7, reads SQTIHQWPATLVQPVGSPLSLECTVEGTSNPNLYWYRQAAGRGLQLLFYSVGIGQISSEVPQNLSASRPQDRQFILSSKKLLLSDSGFYLCAWMDRGSYEQYFGPGTRLTVT.

This clonotype showed up just once. The chain employs TRBV18 and TRBJ2-6; D may be TRBD1 (6 bases). The CDR3 covers 15 residues. Looked up from germline, CDR1 is KGHSH and CDR2 is LQKENI. Trimming cost V 3 bases and J 0 bases, with 6 bases left between them. CDR3 in DNA: TGTGCCAGCTCACCGGACAGCTCTGGGGCCAACGTCCTGACTTTC. Protein sequence: CASSPDSSGANVLTF.

The CDR3 DNA follows: TGTGCCAGCAGCCCCCGGGGACGCCCGATTTTGAACACTGAAGCTTTCTTT. Its translation is CASSPRGRPILNTEAFF. This chain uses TRBV3-1 with TRBJ1-1, with D possibly being TRBD1 (5 bases). Trimming removed 4 bases from V and 0 bases from J, with 18 bases in between. Germline loops: CDR1 LGHDT, CDR2 YNNKEL (reference sequence). The CDR3 covers 17 residues.

This clonotype was seen a handful of times. The gene calls are TRBV27 and TRBJ2-1; tentatively, D is TRBD2 (5 bases). The CDR3 spans 14 residues. Trimming left V 8 bases short and J 2 bases short, with 13 bases between. The V gene's germline CDR1 is MNHEY and CDR2 SMNVEV (reference sequence). CDR3 coding DNA: TGTGCCAGCCAACCCCAACTAGCCTACAATGAGCAGTTCTTC. Amino acid sequence: CASQPQLAYNEQFF.

The rearrangement uses TRBV12-3 or TRBV12-4 and TRBJ1-4; TRBD1 is a possible D gene (5 bases). The CDR3 runs 14 residues. Trimming left V 5 bases short and J 7 bases short, with 14 bases between. The DNA for the CDR3 is TGTGCCAGCAGTCTCATGGGACCCGGTGAAAAACTGTTTTTT. Residues: CASSLMGPGEKLFF.

This chain joins TRBV12-3 or TRBV12-4 and TRBJ2-7; 7 nucleotides match TRBD2. The length of the CDR3 is 15 residues. V gave up 4 bases and J gave up 4 bases; unmatched junction bases: 10. The CDR3 loop reads CASSYGSGAAYEQYF. CDR3 DNA sequence: TGTGCCAGCAGTTACGGGAGCGGGGCTGCGTACGAGCAGTACTTC.

The chain couples TRBV20-1 to TRBJ2-1, with D possibly TRBD2 on 6 matching bases. The end of the DNA aligns better with TRBJ2-7, so the J call may be wrong. The CDR3 runs 14 residues. Germline loops: CDR1 DFQATT, CDR2 SNEGSKA (reference sequence). CDR3 loop: CSAGGFAGGNEQYF. In nucleotides, the CDR3 is TGCAGTGCGGGGGGTTTCGCAGGTGGCAACGAGCAGTACTTC.

This chain uses TRBV29-1 with TRBJ2-1, with TRBD1 matching over 9 bases. The CDR3 loop spans 13 amino acids. Germline V gene data show CDR1 as SQVTM and CDR2 as ANQGSEA. The ends lost 6 bases at V and 9 bases at J; junction bases unmatched: 9. Here the CDR3 reads CSVFGQGFGEQFF. The DNA of the CDR3 is TGCAGCGTATTCGGACAGGGGTTCGGTGAGCAGTTCTTC.

This clonotype was recorded a few times. CDR3 in amino acids: CSVELIGTGQETQYF. The CDR3 DNA sequence: TGCAGCGTTGAACTGATCGGGACGGGGCAAGAGACCCAGTACTTC. The genes are TRBV29-1 and TRBJ2-5; D could derive from TRBD1 or TRBD2 (5 bases each). The V gene's germline CDR1 is SQVTM and CDR2 ANQGSEA. CDR3 length: 15 residues. The V end was cut by 2 bases, the J end by 2 bases, with 15 bases between.

The chain recombines TRBV20-1 with TRBJ1-1, with TRBD1 matching 7 bases. V shed 3 bases and J 4 bases; nucleotides not matched to a gene: 8. This CDR3 region has 14 residues. Per the germline V gene, CDR1 is DFQATT and CDR2 is SNEGSKA (reference sequence). CDR3 nucleotide sequence: TGCAGTGCTAGTCTGACAGGGTGGGCCACTGAAGCTTTCTTT. Amino acid sequence: CSASLTGWATEAFF.

This chain uses TRBV5-1 with TRBJ2-3, with D unresolved. The V end lost 0 bases, the J end lost 1 base, and 12 bases lay between the germline ends. CDR1 is SGHRS, CDR2 YFSETQ, per germline. The CDR3 totals 16 residues. CDR3 coding DNA: TGCGCCAGCAGCTTGGCCATTGGGTGGCGCACAGATACGCAGTATTTT. This sequence encodes CASSLAIGWRTDTQYF.

This clonotype was seen only a few times. This rearrangement joins TRBV6-1 to TRBJ1-2; 7 bases line up with TRBD1. V lost 0 bases, J lost 0 bases, and 1 base stayed unmatched. The CDR3 has 15 residues. Germline CDR1 and CDR2: MNHNS and SASEGT. CDR3 coding DNA: TGTGCCAGCAGTGAAGCACAGGGGACTAACTATGGCTACACCTTC. Protein: CASSEAQGTNYGYTF.

This clonotype was detected a few times. CDR3 sequence (DNA): TGTGCCAGCAGCCCACAGGGGACTGAAGCTTTCTTT. Translated, it gives CASSPQGTEAFF. The J gene is TRBJ1-1, the V gene TRBV9; 7 nucleotides align to TRBD1. The ends lost 4 bases at V and 5 bases at J; junction bases unmatched: 2. Germline loops: CDR1 SGDLS, CDR2 YYNGEE. This CDR3 has 12 residues. Looking up the rest from reference TRBV9 and TRBJ1-1 gives the full variable domain: DSGVTQTPKHLITATGQRVTLRCSPRSGDLSVYWYQQSLDQGLQFLIQYYNGEERAKGNILERFSAQQFPDLHSELNLSSLELGDSALYFCASSPQGTEAFFGQGTRLTVV.

The rearrangement links TRBV3-1 to TRBJ2-5; 8 bases are a match to TRBD2. The DNA end is a closer match to TRBJ2-7, so the J assignment may be wrong. The CDR3 extends over 15 amino acids. CDR1 is LGHDT and CDR2 is YNNKEL in the germline V gene (reference sequence). Here the CDR3 DNA reads TGTGCCAGCAGCCAAGCACTAGCGGCGAATTACGAGCAGTACTTC. It translates to CASSQALAANYEQYF.

For the CDR3, the DNA is TGCGCCAGCAGCCCCTGGGGAGGGGAGAACACTGAAGCTTTCTTT. This encodes CASSPWGGENTEAFF. The J gene is TRBJ1-1, the V gene TRBV5-1; D perhaps matches TRBD1 (5 bases). Trimming took off 4 bases at V and 1 base at J, with 14 bases between the two ends. Germline CDR1 is SGHRS and CDR2 is YFSETQ. This CDR3 contains 15 residues.

CDR3 in amino acids: CASSEPYEQYF. CDR3 nucleotides: TGTGCCAGCAGTGAACCTTACGAGCAGTACTTC. The chain recombines TRBV6-1 with TRBJ2-7, with D hard to call. The CDR3 sequence is 11 residues long. Germline CDR1 reads MNHNS; CDR2 reads SASEGT. V lost 2 bases, J lost 4 bases, and 3 bases lay in between.

This clonotype was seen more than once but under ten times. The chain carries TRBV7-2 and TRBJ2-7, with a possible D match to TRBD1 (6 bases). The CDR3 is 13 amino acids. With 1 base removed from V and 5 bases from J, the gap between germline ends came to 9 bases. The germline gives CDR1 SGHTA, CDR2 FQGNSA. The CDR3 spells CASSLGNRDEQYF. The CDR3 bases are TGTGCCAGCAGCTTAGGGAACAGGGACGAGCAGTACTTC.

J is TRBJ2-3 and V is TRBV20-1; D assignment may be TRBD1 or TRBD2 (5 bases each). The CDR3 contains 13 residues. Germline CDR1 DFQATT, CDR2 SNEGSKA (reference sequence). Trimming took 7 bases from V and 1 from J, leaving 12 bases between them. The CDR3, as DNA: TGCAGTGGAATGGGGGACGGCACAGATACGCAGTATTTT. The encoded protein is CSGMGDGTDTQYF.

The chain couples TRBV4-3 to TRBJ1-2; D remains unclear. Per the germline V gene, CDR1 is LGHNA and CDR2 is YSLEER. V dropped 0 bases and J dropped 4 bases, with 12 bases sitting between them. This CDR3 contains 15 residues. The CDR3 bases are TGCGCCAGCAGCCAAGATATACGGGGTGTCTATGGCTACACCTTC. It encodes CASSQDIRGVYGYTF.

The sample holds a few counts of this clonotype. This chain joins TRBV20-1 and TRBJ2-7, with D perhaps TRBD2 (6 bases). The V end was cut by 6 bases, the J end by 5 bases, with 20 bases between. CDR1 is DFQATT, CDR2 SNEGSKA, per germline (reference sequence). The CDR3 has 14 amino acids. The CDR3 is CSATTRRVVDEQYF. The DNA for the CDR3 is TGCAGTGCAACCACGCGGAGGGTTGTGGACGAGCAGTACTTC.

This clonotype was seen only once. The V and J genes are TRBV28 and TRBJ2-6; D is ambiguous. Trimming removed 3 bases from V and 2 bases from J, with 8 bases in between. This CDR3 has 15 residues. Per the germline V gene, CDR1 is MDHEN and CDR2 is SYDVKM. The CDR3 here is CASSFFRTGANVLTF. CDR3 nucleotide sequence: TGTGCCAGCAGTTTTTTCAGGACTGGGGCCAACGTCCTGACTTTC.

The V gene is TRBV20-1, the J gene TRBJ2-1; TRBD2 aligns across 14 bases. Germline lookup yields CDR1 DFQATT and CDR2 SNEGSKA (reference sequence). The CDR3 extends over 16 amino acids. V gave up 1 base and J gave up 4 bases; unmatched junction bases: 3. In DNA, the CDR3 is TGCAGTGCTAGAGTGACTAGCGGGAGGGAATACAATGAGCAGTTCTTC. Translation: CSARVTSGREYNEQFF.